Only a few counts were recorded for the clone carrying this T cell receptor (beta chain). The antigen is unknown. This sample is part of a study of cytomegalovirus exposure and HLA in healthy donors. Background on the study: Out of 398 genotyped donors, approximately 84% belonged to the Caucasian-associated ancestry cluster.

The study ran its PCR with 60 Vbeta and 13 Jbeta primers. Repertoires were generated with immunoSEQ multiplex PCR, while TCRdb's copy carries only in-frame clones and drops some. This sample yields roughly 140,000 clones, of which around 66% are seen a single time; about 3% belongs to the top ten. Study observations and caveats: Donors were assumed by presence/absence analyses to have roughly uniform sequencing depth. When analyzed later, a missense DCLRE1C variant was found to be linked to TCR beta V- and J-gene trimming.

V dropped 7 bases and J dropped 3; count of bases not matched to a gene: 5. This CDR3 is built from 13 residues. Germline loops: CDR1 SGHRS, CDR2 YFSETQ. Sequencing was carried out using PBMCs. This receptor was obtained from a woman under 40 in good health and CMV-seropositive. The chain carries TRBV5-1 and TRBJ2-7; TRBD1 matches at 9 bases. CDR3 residues: CASGQGPSYEQYF. For the CDR3, the DNA is TGCGCCAGCGGACAGGGGCCCAGCTACGAGCAGTACTTC.